The 2 T cell receptor beta chains below all came from one sample that was sequenced in a study of shared clonotypes between healthy human individuals. This table comes from immunoSEQ multiplex PCR, and its TCRdb copy is limited to in-frame clones, with some not included. The sample carries 800,000 to 1,200,000 clones, 78% recorded once. Source material: memory CD4+ T cells from PBMCs. Subset described: CD45RA-negative fraction. Receptors originate from a man aged 18 to 30 in good health. Some clones in this sample may be carry-over from other donors' samples.

This clone was seen just once. This chain links TRBV5-4 with TRBJ1-1, with D possibly matching TRBD1 (6 bases). The CDR3 has 14 residues. Germline loops: CDR1 SGHNT, CDR2 YYREEE (reference sequence). Between the trimmed V and J ends, which lost 2 bases and 1 base, there was a span of 9 bases. The CDR3: CASSLFRGNTEAFF. The CDR3 DNA follows: TGTGCCAGCAGCTTATTCAGGGGGAACACTGAAGCTTTCTTT.

J is TRBJ2-7 and V is TRBV4-1; D could derive from TRBD1 or TRBD2 (5 bases each). Per the germline V gene, CDR1 is MGHRA and CDR2 is YSYEKL. The CDR3 extends over 16 amino acids. The V gene lost 0 bases and the J gene lost 3 bases, with 15 bases spanning the gap. In nucleotides, the CDR3 is TGCGCCAGCAGCCAAGACCACGGGGCCCGACACTACGAGCAGTACTTC. This sequence encodes CASSQDHGARHYEQYF.